This T cell receptor (beta chain) was sequenced in a study of early T cells in non-severe SARS-CoV-2 infection (dated by TCRdb to the early 2020s). A note on the overall study: TCR sequencing used bulk RNA from unsorted whole blood, so alpha and beta chains could not be paired. Study-wide conclusions, independent of this receptor: VDJdb matching was skewed toward anti-spike CD8 responses and likely underestimated virus-specific expansions by missing private and CD4 specificities.

The library relied on 5' RACE. Instrument on record: NextSeq 500. In the TCR library protocol, unique molecular identifiers were attached to individual cDNA molecules to correct for PCR bias and sequencing error. Both TCR alpha and beta chains were sequenced, and tight co-correlation was observed between alpha and beta sequence abundances in each sample. On the authors' methods: V gene, J gene and CDR3 annotation of TCR sequences was performed with Decombinator V4. TCRs were defined as expanded if a significant change between any two time points was detected under a Poisson model with p below 0.0001. TCR abundances were normalised to the total number of TCRs sequenced in each sample and reported as counts per million. TRAV1-2 paired with TRAJ12, TRAJ20 or TRAJ33 defined MAIT TCRs, while TRAV10 paired with TRAJ18 defined iNKT TCRs. VDJdb, accessed 1 November 2021, was searched for CMV, EBV and SARS-CoV-2 annotated TCRs, excluding TCRs annotated for multiple antigens. TCRdb ran its own pipeline on the public reads, namely fastp trimming at Q25 and MiXCR clone calling, and kept in-frame beta chains. Every entry covers one CDR3 protein and lists the most common genes and DNA from its rows. TCRdb, rather than the study authors, made the V and J calls. The sample contains more than 50,000 distinct CDR3 sequences, roughly 9.2% of them found a single time. Around 4% of the sample is held by the ten biggest clonotypes.

This was a case-control study nested in a cohort of healthcare workers in London, UK, who had nasopharyngeal swab PCR tests and blood samples taken every week. Between 23 and 31 March 2020, the week of the UK lockdown, healthcare workers were enrolled and then followed up weekly for as long as 16 weeks. This clonotype was counted only a few times. The antigen it binds to is not known. The sample holds no much larger clone one base away, and base qualities are not on file. The CDR3 measures 16 amino acids from cysteine to phenylalanine. Just CDR3 DNA is preserved here, 48 bases in frame from base 1. The germline V gene yields SGDLS for CDR1 and YYNGEE for CDR2. Compared with germline, V lacks 4 bases and J lacks 8 bases; bases without a gene match: 7.

Recombination joined TRBV9 with TRBJ2-1; the central 15 bases match TRBD2. This receptor was identified in an adult who was a healthcare worker with PCR-confirmed SARS-CoV-2 infection or an uninfected control (not recorded which). What was sequenced was whole blood. The nucleotide sequence is given as TGTGCCAGCAGCTCCCGGACTAGCGGGAGGGCCTATGAGCAGTTCTTC. Its translation reads: CASSSRTSGRAYEQFF.